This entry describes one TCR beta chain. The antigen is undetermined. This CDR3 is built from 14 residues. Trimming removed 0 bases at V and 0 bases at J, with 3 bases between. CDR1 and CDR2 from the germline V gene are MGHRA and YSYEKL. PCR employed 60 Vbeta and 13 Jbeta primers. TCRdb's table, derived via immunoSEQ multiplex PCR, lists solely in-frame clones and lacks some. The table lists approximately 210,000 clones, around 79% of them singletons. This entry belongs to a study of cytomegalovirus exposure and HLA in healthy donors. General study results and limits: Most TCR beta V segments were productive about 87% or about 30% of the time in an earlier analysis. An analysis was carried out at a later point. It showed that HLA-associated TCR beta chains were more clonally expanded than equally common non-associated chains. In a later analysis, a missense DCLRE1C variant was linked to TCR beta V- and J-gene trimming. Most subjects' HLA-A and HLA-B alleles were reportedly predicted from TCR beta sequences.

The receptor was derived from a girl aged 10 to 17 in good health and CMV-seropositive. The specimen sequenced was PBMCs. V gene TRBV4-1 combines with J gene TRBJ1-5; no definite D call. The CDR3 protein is CASSQDLSNQPQHF. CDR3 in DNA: TGCGCCAGCAGCCAAGATCTTAGCAATCAGCCCCAGCATTTT.